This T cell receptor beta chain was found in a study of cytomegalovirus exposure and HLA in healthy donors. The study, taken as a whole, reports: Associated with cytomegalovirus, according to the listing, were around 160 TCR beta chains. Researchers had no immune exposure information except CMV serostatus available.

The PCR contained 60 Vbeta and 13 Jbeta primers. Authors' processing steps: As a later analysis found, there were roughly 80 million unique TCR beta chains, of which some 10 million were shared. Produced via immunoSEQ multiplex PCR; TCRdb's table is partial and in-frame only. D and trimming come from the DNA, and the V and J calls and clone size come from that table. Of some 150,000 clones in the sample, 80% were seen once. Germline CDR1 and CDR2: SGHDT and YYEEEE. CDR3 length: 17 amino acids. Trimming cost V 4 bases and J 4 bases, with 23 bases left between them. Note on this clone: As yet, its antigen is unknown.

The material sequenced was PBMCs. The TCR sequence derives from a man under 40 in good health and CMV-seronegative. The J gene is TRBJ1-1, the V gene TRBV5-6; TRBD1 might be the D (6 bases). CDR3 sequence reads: CASSPPPGHRGATEAFF. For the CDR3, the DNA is TGTGCCAGCAGCCCTCCTCCGGGACATCGGGGGGCCACTGAAGCTTTCTTT.